These 27 T cell receptor beta chains originate from one sample sequenced in a study of Ad26.COV2.S vaccination and SARS-CoV-2 variants. Assay: immunoSEQ multiplex PCR; the TCRdb copy retains only in-frame clones and omits some. The sample shows 250,000 or so clones, approximately 90% of them seen only once. Treatment in this sample: approximately 18 received Ad26.COV2.S at low or high dose, single or two shots; several received placebo; per-sample allocation not given. Samples came from day 63 after the first vaccine or placebo injection. This sample comprised peripheral blood, obtained in a trial of Ad26.COV2.S vaccine versus placebo. Every receptor here comes from a person aged 18-65 years who received the Ad26.COV2.S COVID-19 vaccine or a placebo.

This clone was recorded only once. The chain links TRBV5-1 to TRBJ2-5; 8 bases match TRBD2. The CDR3 loop spans 16 amino acids. V dropped 0 bases and J dropped 2; count of bases not matched to a gene: 6. CDR1 is SGHRS and CDR2 is YFSETQ in the germline V gene. CDR3: CASSLGNSGAQETQYF. The CDR3 DNA is TGCGCCAGCAGCTTGGGTAATAGCGGGGCACAAGAGACCCAGTACTTC.

The rearrangement links TRBV7-9 to TRBJ2-2; 12 nucleotides align to TRBD2. Germline CDR1 SEHNR, CDR2 FQNEAQ (reference sequence). This CDR3 is 16 amino acids long. After removal of 5 bases from V and 3 bases from J, the junction contained 4 bases not matched to a gene. The CDR3 loop is CASSDGLAGHTGELFF. The CDR3 bases are TGTGCCAGCAGCGACGGACTAGCGGGGCACACCGGGGAGCTGTTTTTT.

This chain connects TRBV10-3 to TRBJ1-5; TRBD1 is a possible D gene (5 bases). Trimming shortened V by 0 bases and J by 7 bases, and 13 bases separated the two germline ends. The CDR3 length is 15 residues. Germline V gives CDR1 ENHRY, CDR2 SYGVKD. The CDR3 bases are TGTGCCATCAGTGAGTCGATGAGGGGCCAGCAGCCCCAGCATTTT. This gives the protein CAISESMRGQQPQHF.

V gene TRBV5-4 combines with J gene TRBJ1-1, with 8 bases lining up with TRBD1. Germline CDR1 SGHNT, CDR2 YYREEE (reference sequence). Unmatched junction bases numbered 6, after V lost 0 bases and J lost 2 bases. This CDR3 comprises 16 residues. The CDR3 loop is CASSLERQGRNTEAFF. CDR3 DNA: TGTGCCAGCAGCTTGGAGAGACAGGGGCGAAACACTGAAGCTTTCTTT.

This clone turned up a few times. V is TRBV7-3 and J is TRBJ1-1; no clear D. Trimming stripped 4 bases from V and 0 bases from J, with 6 bases between. Germline V gives CDR1 SGHTA, CDR2 FQGTGA. This CDR3 spans 13 amino acids. CDR3 nucleotides: TGTGCCAGCAGCTCCTCAATGAACACTGAAGCTTTCTTT. As protein: CASSSSMNTEAFF.

The V gene is TRBV6-2 or TRBV6-3, the J gene TRBJ2-1; D may match TRBD1 or TRBD2 (6 bases each). The CDR3 consists of 16 residues. V lost 6 bases to trimming and J lost 3 bases, with 18 bases between them. Germline V CDR1 and CDR2: MNHEY, SVGEGT. The CDR3 is CASSHVRGALYNEQFF. The CDR3 nucleotides read TGTGCCAGCAGCCACGTTAGGGGGGCCCTCTACAATGAGCAGTTCTTC.

This clone has a count of ten or more. V gene TRBV7-2 combines with J gene TRBJ1-2; 12 bases map to TRBD1. This CDR3 contains 17 residues. V lost 3 bases to trimming and J lost 5 bases; unmatched junction nucleotides: 10. The V gene's germline CDR1 is SGHTA and CDR2 FQGNSA. In nucleotides, the CDR3 is TGTGCCAGCAGCTTGGGACAGGGGGCCCGCCACTTTTATGGCTACACCTTC. Encoded protein: CASSLGQGARHFYGYTF.

The chain is built from TRBV5-4 and TRBJ2-1; tentatively, D is TRBD1 (5 bases). This CDR3 has 11 residues. The V and J ends lost 4 bases and 7 bases respectively, with 6 bases between them. From germline, CDR1 is SGHNT and CDR2 YYREEE (reference sequence). The DNA of the CDR3 is TGTGCCAGCAGCAGGGGTAATGAGCAGTTCTTC. Its protein is CASSRGNEQFF. Full variable domain (remainder filled in from reference TRBV5-4 and TRBJ2-1): ETGVTQSPTHLIKTRGQQVTLRCSSQSGHNTVSWYQQALGQGPQFIFQYYREEENGRGNFPPRFSGLQFPNYSSELNVNALELDDSALYLCASSRGNEQFFGPGTRLTVL.

The rearrangement uses TRBV12-3 or TRBV12-4 and TRBJ1-5; 7 nucleotides match TRBD1. V was clipped by 4 bases and J by 7 bases; unmatched bases: 4. This CDR3 has 13 residues. The CDR3 DNA reads as TGTGCCAGCAGTTCAGGGGGGGGGCAGCCCCAGCATTTT. Translated, it gives CASSSGGGQPQHF.

The chain uses TRBV19 and TRBJ1-4; TRBD1 might be the D (6 bases). CDR1 LNHDA and CDR2 SQIVND come from the germline V gene (reference sequence). The CDR3 contains 13 residues. The V end was cut by 11 bases, the J end by 8 bases, with 18 bases between. DNA for the CDR3: TGTGCCTGCAGGGGCTATGTAGGAGAAAAACTGTTTTTT. Translation: CACRGYVGEKLFF.

V usage is TRBV5-1 and J usage is TRBJ1-5; D is unresolved. Germline CDR1 is SGHRS and CDR2 is YFSETQ. Trimming cost V 3 bases and J 0 bases, with 13 bases left between them. The CDR3 loop spans 16 amino acids. DNA for the CDR3: TGCGCCAGCAGCTCTGAACTGGACCTTAGCAATCAGCCCCAGCATTTT. Translated, it gives CASSSELDLSNQPQHF. Looking up the rest from reference TRBV5-1 and TRBJ1-5 gives the full variable domain: KAGVTQTPRYLIKTRGQQVTLSCSPISGHRSVSWYQQTPGQGLQFLFEYFSETQRNKGNFPGRFSGRQFSNSRSEMNVSTLELGDSALYLCASSSELDLSNQPQHFGDGTRLSIL.

The chain carries TRBV7-2 and TRBJ2-7; TRBD2 agrees at 13 bases. This CDR3 spans 16 amino acids. With V trimmed by 5 bases and J by 5 bases, 9 bases remained unmatched. CDR1 is SGHTA and CDR2 is FQGNSA in the germline V gene. The CDR3 nucleotides are TGTGCCAGCAGCCCAACGACTAGCGGGAGGATCCACGAGCAGTACGTC. It yields the protein CASSPTTSGRIHEQYV.

This chain joins TRBV10-3 and TRBJ2-2; 9 bases agree with TRBD2. Trimming removed 4 bases from V and 6 bases from J; junction bases left unmatched: 0. The CDR3 is made up of 13 amino acids. CDR1 is ENHRY and CDR2 is SYGVKD in the germline V gene. The CDR3: CAISGTSAGELFF. The CDR3 DNA reads as TGTGCCATCAGTGGGACTAGCGCCGGGGAGCTGTTTTTT.

This clone was recorded only once. The rearrangement joins TRBV5-6 to TRBJ2-2; D perhaps matches TRBD1 (5 bases). The CDR3 is 15 amino acids. V dropped 2 bases and J dropped 3 bases, with 11 bases sitting between them. Per the germline V gene, CDR1 is SGHDT and CDR2 is YYEEEE. The CDR3 nucleotides read TGTGCCAGCAGCTTTCTCCAGGGTGACACCGGGGAGCTGTTTTTT. Translating it yields CASSFLQGDTGELFF.

A single count supports this clone. CDR3 loop: CASSLVFAGRVSGANVLTF. CDR3 nucleotides: TGCGCCAGCAGCTTGGTATTCGCGGGGAGGGTCTCTGGGGCCAACGTCCTGACTTTC. This chain links TRBV5-1 with TRBJ2-6; TRBD2 aligns across 7 bases. The junction had 9 bases not matched to a gene; V was cut back by 0 bases and J by 0 bases. Per germline, CDR1 SGHRS and CDR2 YFSETQ. The CDR3 sequence is 19 residues long.

This chain links TRBV9 with TRBJ1-1; D remains unclear. CDR3 length: 13 residues. V was shortened by 3 bases and J by 5 bases, with 11 bases between the two germline ends. CDR1 and CDR2 from the germline V gene are SGDLS and YYNGEE. This chain's CDR3 is CASSAPYETEAFF. CDR3 bases: TGTGCCAGCAGCGCCCCGTATGAAACTGAAGCTTTCTTT. Complete variable domain (other parts from reference TRBV9 and TRBJ1-1): DSGVTQTPKHLITATGQRVTLRCSPRSGDLSVYWYQQSLDQGLQFLIQYYNGEERAKGNILERFSAQQFPDLHSELNLSSLELGDSALYFCASSAPYETEAFFGQGTRLTVV.

The chain carries TRBV19 and TRBJ1-4, with a possible D match to TRBD1 (5 bases). CDR1 LNHDA and CDR2 SQIVND come from the germline V gene (reference sequence). This CDR3 contains 17 residues. The V gene lost 3 bases and the J gene lost 0 bases, with 14 bases spanning the gap. DNA for the CDR3: TGTGCCAGTAGTATCCTAGCGACAGTTGCAACTAATGAAAAACTGTTTTTT. This sequence encodes CASSILATVATNEKLFF.

The V and J genes are TRBV5-6 and TRBJ1-6; TRBD1 is a possible D gene (6 bases). CDR3 length: 17 residues. The V gene lost 3 bases and the J gene lost 7 bases, with 20 bases spanning the gap. Germline V gene data show CDR1 as SGHDT and CDR2 as YYEEEE. This CDR3 reads CASSSGQTLTGNSPLHF. CDR3 in DNA: TGTGCCAGCAGCTCAGGACAGACTTTGACTGGAAATTCACCCCTCCACTTT.

The chain combines TRBV30 with TRBJ1-2; the match to TRBD1 covers 8 bases. This CDR3 has 13 amino acids. Trimming at V came to 3 bases and at J to 2 bases, leaving 2 bases not matched to a gene. From germline, CDR1 is GTSNPN and CDR2 SVGIG (reference sequence). Written as DNA, the CDR3 is TGTGCCTGGAGCAGGACAGGGAACTATGGCTACACCTTC. Encoded protein: CAWSRTGNYGYTF.

The CDR3 loop reads CSASRTSAPDTQYF. The CDR3 bases are TGCAGTGCTAGTCGGACTAGCGCCCCAGATACGCAGTATTTT. This chain uses TRBV20-1 with TRBJ2-3; TRBD2 aligns across 9 bases. This CDR3 spans 14 amino acids. Losses at the gene ends were 3 bases for V and 4 bases for J; bases not matched to a gene: 5. CDR1 is DFQATT, CDR2 SNEGSKA, per germline (reference sequence).

The chain's CDR3 is CASSPWDRWLGGYTF. In nucleotides, the CDR3 is TGTGCCAGCAGCCCATGGGACAGGTGGTTGGGAGGCTACACCTTC. The chain employs TRBV7-9 and TRBJ1-2; 8 bases are shared with TRBD1. V shed 5 bases and J 8 bases; nucleotides not matched to a gene: 13. The CDR3 runs 15 residues. In germline, CDR1 is SEHNR, CDR2 FQNEAQ (reference sequence).

V and J are TRBV13 and TRBJ2-5, with 12 bases fitting TRBD2. Germline V gene data show CDR1 as PRHDT and CDR2 as FYEKMQ (reference sequence). J lost 5 bases, V lost 5 bases, and 3 bases had no gene match. This CDR3 is 14 amino acids long. CDR3 DNA sequence: TGTGCCAGCAGCGGACTAGCGGGGCCTGAGACCCAGTACTTC. Its translation: CASSGLAGPETQYF.

The rearrangement joins TRBV4-2 to TRBJ2-3; D gene uncertain. The V and J ends lost 0 bases and 2 bases respectively, with 15 bases between them. Germline lookup yields CDR1 LGHNA and CDR2 YNFKEQ. The CDR3 contains 17 residues. The CDR3 DNA sequence: TGTGCCAGCAGCCAAGAGGACCCCTACCCAGCCACAGATACGCAGTATTTT. Its protein product is CASSQEDPYPATDTQYF.

As concerns this clone: A much bigger clone sits one base away, suggesting this may be a read error. The sample has other DNA sequences that encode this CDR3 too. This chain links TRBV5-1 with TRBJ1-1; D is undetermined. CDR1 and CDR2 (germline): SGHRS, YFSETQ. The CDR3 covers 13 residues. V lost 2 bases to trimming and J lost 1 base, with 6 bases between them. The CDR3 spells CASSLGGNTEAFF. In DNA form, the CDR3 reads TGCGCCAGCAGCTTAGGAGGGAACACTGAAGCTTTCTTT.

This clone has only one observation. The chain combines TRBV2 with TRBJ2-7; D is unclear. V dropped 6 bases and J dropped 3 bases, with 6 bases sitting between them. The CDR3 is 11 residues long. Germline V lookup: CDR1 SNHLY, CDR2 FYNNEI. The CDR3 sequence is CASRANYEQYV. CDR3 nucleotide sequence: TGTGCCAGCAGGGCGAACTACGAGCAGTACGTC.

V is TRBV30 and J is TRBJ1-2; no clear D gene. The V gene's germline CDR1 is GTSNPN and CDR2 SVGIG (reference sequence). The CDR3 length is 13 residues. V lost 3 bases to trimming and J lost 6 bases, with 14 bases between them. The CDR3 region is CAWRGGRSDGYTF. In DNA, the CDR3 is TGTGCCTGGAGAGGAGGACGGAGCGATGGCTACACCTTC.

The chain joins TRBV4-1 to TRBJ2-5; D possibly matches TRBD1 or TRBD2 (5 bases each). Trimming removed 4 bases at V and 2 bases at J, with 14 bases between. The CDR3 contains 15 residues. Germline V lookup: CDR1 MGHRA, CDR2 YSYEKL. The CDR3 nucleotides are TGCGCCAGCAGCCCCCGGGGCTCGATTCAAGAGACCCAGTACTTC. This gives the protein CASSPRGSIQETQYF.